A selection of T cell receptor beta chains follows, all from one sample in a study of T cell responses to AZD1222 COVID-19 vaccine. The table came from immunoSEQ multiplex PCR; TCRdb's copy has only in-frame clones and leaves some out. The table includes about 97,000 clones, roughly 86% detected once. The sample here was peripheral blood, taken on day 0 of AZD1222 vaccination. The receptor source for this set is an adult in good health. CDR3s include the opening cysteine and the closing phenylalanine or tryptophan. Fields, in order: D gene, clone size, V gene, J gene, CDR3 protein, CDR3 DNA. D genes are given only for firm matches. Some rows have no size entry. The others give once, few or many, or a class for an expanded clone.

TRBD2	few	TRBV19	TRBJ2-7	CASSTSTSGSTYEQYF	TGTGCCAGTAGTACCTCGACTAGCGGCAGTACCTACGAGCAGTACTTC
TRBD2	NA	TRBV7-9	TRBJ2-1	CASSLAGGYNEQFF	TGTGCCAGCAGCTTAGCGGGAGGGTACAATGAGCAGTTCTTC
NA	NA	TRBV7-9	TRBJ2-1	CASSSPGEQFF	TGTGCCAGCAGCTCCCCCGGTGAGCAGTTCTTC
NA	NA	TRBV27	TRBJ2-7	CASSLSAGSYEQYF	TGTGCCAGCAGTTTATCGGCAGGATCCTACGAGCAGTACTTC
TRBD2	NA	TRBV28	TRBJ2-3	CASSLLAGADTQYF	TGTGCCAGCAGTTTATTAGCGGGAGCCGATACGCAGTATTTT
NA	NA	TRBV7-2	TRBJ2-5	CASSPQGGGQETQYF	TGTGCCAGCAGCCCGCAGGGAGGGGGCCAAGAGACCCAGTACTTC
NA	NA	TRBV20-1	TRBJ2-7	CSAPIWGEQYF	TGCAGTGCCCCCATCTGGGGCGAGCAGTACTTC
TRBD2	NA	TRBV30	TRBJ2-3	CAWSSGGSGDTQYF	TGTGCCTGGAGTTCGGGAGGGTCGGGAGATACGCAGTATTTT
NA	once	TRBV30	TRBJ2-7	CAWSVSGYEQYF	TGTGCCTGGAGTGTATCGGGCTACGAGCAGTACTTC
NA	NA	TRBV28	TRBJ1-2	CASGGRGANYGYTF	TGTGCCAGCGGTGGCAGGGGCGCCAACTATGGCTACACCTTC
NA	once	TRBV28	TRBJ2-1	CASSFRGGTSYNEQFF	TGTGCCAGCAGTTTCCGGGGCGGGACCTCCTACAATGAGCAGTTCTTC
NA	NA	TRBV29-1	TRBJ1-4	CSVEGRNEKLFF	TGCAGCGTTGAAGGTAGAAATGAAAAACTGTTTTTT
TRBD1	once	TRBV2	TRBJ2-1	CASSPDRDVYNEQFF	TGTGCCAGCAGCCCCGACAGGGACGTCTACAATGAGCAGTTCTTC
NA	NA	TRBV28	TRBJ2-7	CASSLPRHTSPYEQYF	TGTGCCAGCAGTCTGCCCCGACACACTTCACCCTACGAGCAGTACTTC
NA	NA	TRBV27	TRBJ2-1	CASTVGPGVVNEQFF	TGTGCCAGCACCGTGGGCCCGGGGGTCGTCAATGAGCAGTTCTTC
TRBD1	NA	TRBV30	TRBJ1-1	CAWGRQGNTEAFF	TGTGCCTGGGGTAGACAGGGAAACACTGAAGCTTTCTTT
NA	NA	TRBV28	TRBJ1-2	CASSPETGSYGYTF	TGTGCCAGCAGTCCAGAAACAGGGAGCTATGGCTACACCTTC
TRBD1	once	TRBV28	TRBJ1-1	CASSLLGGAAEAFF	TGTGCCAGCAGTTTATTAGGGGGCGCGGCTGAAGCTTTCTTT
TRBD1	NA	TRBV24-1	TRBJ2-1	CATSDTGTASYNEQFF	TGTGCCACCAGTGATACCGGGACAGCCTCCTACAATGAGCAGTTCTTC
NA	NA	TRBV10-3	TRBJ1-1	CAISGRTAEAFF	TGTGCCATCAGTGGACGTACGGCTGAAGCTTTCTTT
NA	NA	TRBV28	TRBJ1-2	CASSLRGTYGYTF	TGTGCCAGCAGTTTACGGGGGACCTATGGCTACACCTTC
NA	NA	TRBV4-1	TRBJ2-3	CASSRTDTQYF	TGCGCCAGCAGCCGAACAGATACGCAGTATTTT
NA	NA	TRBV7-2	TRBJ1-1	CASTPPGGGGTEAFF	TGTGCCAGCACTCCGCCCGGAGGGGGAGGGACTGAAGCTTTCTTT
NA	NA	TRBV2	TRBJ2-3	CASTRVSDTQYF	TGTGCCAGCACCAGAGTTTCGGATACGCAGTATTTT
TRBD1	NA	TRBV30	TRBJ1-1	CAWSDRGQRVNTEAFF	TGTGCCTGGAGTGACAGGGGGCAGAGGGTGAACACTGAAGCTTTCTTT
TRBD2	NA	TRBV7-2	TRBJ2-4	CASTPGTSGRGHIQYF	TGTGCCAGCACCCCCGGGACTAGCGGGAGGGGTCACATTCAGTACTTC
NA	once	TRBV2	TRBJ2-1	CASSQDRDPEQFF	TGTGCCAGCAGCCAAGACCGGGACCCTGAGCAGTTCTTC
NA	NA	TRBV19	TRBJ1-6	CASSPPASGNSPLHF	TGTGCCAGTAGTCCCCCTGCGTCGGGTAATTCACCCCTCCACTTT
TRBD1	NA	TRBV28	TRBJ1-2	CASSLSPQPGQGGYTF	TGTGCCAGCAGTTTATCACCACAACCGGGACAGGGGGGCTACACCTTC
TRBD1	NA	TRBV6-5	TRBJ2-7	CASSYSRQGASYEQYF	TGTGCCAGCAGTTACTCGAGACAGGGGGCCTCCTACGAGCAGTACTTC
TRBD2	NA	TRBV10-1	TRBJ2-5	CASRETSGRYQETQYF	TGCGCCAGCAGGGAAACTAGCGGGAGGTACCAAGAGACCCAGTACTTC
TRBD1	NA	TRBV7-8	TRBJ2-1	CASSRDRAGNNEQFF	TGTGCCAGCAGCCGAGACAGGGCTGGAAACAATGAGCAGTTCTTC
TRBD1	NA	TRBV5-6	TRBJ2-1	CASSFLLAGTGIYNEQFF	TGTGCCAGCAGCTTCCTTCTGGCCGGGACAGGGATTTACAATGAGCAGTTCTTC
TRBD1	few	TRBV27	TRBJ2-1	CYAGTGASVGGQQFF	TGTTATGCGGGGACAGGGGCTTCGGTAGGTGGACAGCAGTTCTTC